Shown below are 17 T cell receptor beta chains from a single sample sequenced in a study of shared clonotypes between healthy human individuals. Only in-frame clones appear in the TCRdb table, and some are missing; sequencing was by immunoSEQ multiplex PCR. The sample contains around 2,000,000 clones, about 95% of which appear only once. The naive CD8 subset, CD45RO-negative cells positively selected for CCR7, excluded terminally differentiated effector memory CD45RA+ cells. Sequenced material: naive CD8+ T cells sorted from blood. These receptors all stem from a man in his late teens or twenties in good health.

The chain links TRBV27 to TRBJ2-2, with a weak D call TRBD2 (6 bases). The CDR3 sequence is 14 residues long. Germline CDR1 reads MNHEY; CDR2 reads SMNVEV (reference sequence). V lost 2 bases and J lost 7, with 11 bases in between. CDR3 loop: CASSLAGSGGELFF. The CDR3 DNA follows: TGTGCCAGCAGTTTAGCGGGGTCCGGCGGGGAGCTGTTTTTT.

The chain combines TRBV28 with TRBJ2-1; D is unclear. The CDR3 is made up of 15 amino acids. Germline assignment: CDR1 MDHEN and CDR2 SYDVKM. Trimming took 7 bases from V and 2 from J, leaving 15 bases between them. The CDR3: CASTQFDIPYNEQFF. For the CDR3, the DNA is TGTGCCAGCACCCAGTTCGACATCCCCTACAATGAGCAGTTCTTC. Combining the CDR3 with reference TRBV28 and TRBJ2-1 gives the whole variable domain DVKVTQSSRYLVKRTGEKVFLECVQDMDHENMFWYRQDPGLGLRLIYFSYDVKMKEKGDIPEGYSVSREKKERFSLILESASTNQTSMYLCASTQFDIPYNEQFFGPGTRLTVL.

This clone was seen a single time. The chain joins TRBV15 to TRBJ2-2; D unclear. The CDR3 is 15 residues long. Between the trimmed V and J ends, which lost 2 bases and 1 base, there was a span of 8 bases. Germline V gene data show CDR1 as LNHNV and CDR2 as YYDKDF (reference sequence). The CDR3, as DNA: TGTGCCACCAGCAGACGGCCCCAGAACACCGGGGAGCTGTTTTTT. Its translation is CATSRRPQNTGELFF.

The chain combines TRBV7-6 with TRBJ1-5; a weak D match, TRBD1 (6 bases). The CDR3 has 14 residues. Germline CDR1 is SGHVS and CDR2 is FNYEAQ. V was clipped by 5 bases and J by 10 bases, with 18 bases between them. In nucleotides, the CDR3 is TGTGCCAGCAGCCTAGAGGCACAGGGCCTACCCCAGCATTTT. Amino acid sequence: CASSLEAQGLPQHF.

Remarks on this clone: This sample includes further DNA sequences coding for the same CDR3. The chain uses TRBV2 and TRBJ1-5; 9 bases are a match to TRBD1. CDR3 length equals 14 residues. The junction had 1 base not matched to a gene; V was cut back by 3 bases and J by 4 bases. Germline assignment: CDR1 SNHLY and CDR2 FYNNEI. The CDR3 sequence: CASSEGTGNQPQHF. Written as DNA, the CDR3 is TGTGCCAGCAGTGAGGGGACAGGGAATCAGCCCCAGCATTTT.

The genes are TRBV2 and TRBJ1-4, with 8 bases lining up with TRBD1. Germline values: CDR1 SNHLY, CDR2 FYNNEI. The length of the CDR3 is 14 residues. The V and J ends lost 8 bases and 8 bases, in that order; junction bases with no gene match: 10. The CDR3 DNA sequence: TGTGCCAGCGCAGAACAGGGGGTCCGCGAAAAACTGTTTTTT. The encoded protein is CASAEQGVREKLFF. The variable domain in full, with the rest retrieved from reference TRBV2 and TRBJ1-4, is EPEVTQTPSHQVTQMGQEVILRCVPISNHLYFYWYRQILGQKVEFLVSFYNNEISEKSEIFDDQFSVERPDGSNFTLKIRSTKLEDSAMYFCASAEQGVREKLFFGSGTQLSVL.

The rearrangement joins TRBV2 to TRBJ1-2, with D maybe TRBD1 (5 bases). The germline gives CDR1 SNHLY, CDR2 FYNNEI. V was clipped by 3 bases and J by 4 bases, with 24 bases between them. This CDR3 contains 18 residues. The CDR3 coding sequence is TGTGCCAGCAGTGATGTAGCCGGGAGAAGGGGTTCTAGCTATGGCTACACCTTC. Its translation is CASSDVAGRRGSSYGYTF.

This chain links TRBV28 with TRBJ2-3; D possibly corresponds to TRBD2 (7 bases). V dropped 5 bases and J dropped 0 bases, with 18 bases sitting between them. This CDR3 has 17 amino acids. Germline CDR1 MDHEN, CDR2 SYDVKM. The CDR3 nucleotides read TGTGCCAGCAGTGGGGGAGGGGGGTACACTAGCACAGATACGCAGTATTTT. Its translation is CASSGGGGYTSTDTQYF.

This clone was seen more than once but under ten times. The J gene is TRBJ1-2, the V gene TRBV9, with 9 bases lining up with TRBD1. CDR3 length: 16 residues. Germline V lookup: CDR1 SGDLS, CDR2 YYNGEE. V trimming: 0 bases; J trimming: 3 bases; junction bases outside the gene matches: 6. Here the CDR3 DNA reads TGTGCCAGCAGCGTAGCCAGGACAGGGGCGGACTATGGCTACACCTTC. Its translation is CASSVARTGADYGYTF.

The V gene is TRBV7-8, the J gene TRBJ2-7; D might be TRBD1 (5 bases). V shed 1 base and J shed 3 bases, with 10 bases lying between them. The CDR3 runs to 14 residues. Germline assignment: CDR1 SGHVS and CDR2 FQNEAQ. CDR3 region: CASSLGQSGYEQYF. In nucleotides, the CDR3 is TGTGCCAGCAGCTTAGGACAGTCCGGCTACGAGCAGTACTTC.

With regard to this clone: The identical CDR3 is also encoded by other nucleotide sequences in the sample. V and J are TRBV5-4 and TRBJ1-1; the D is unclear. The CDR3 spans 11 residues. The germline V gene encodes CDR1 SGHNT and CDR2 YYREEE (reference sequence). The V end was cut by 1 base, the J end by 7 bases, with 5 bases between. CDR3 sequence (DNA): TGTGCCAGCAGCTTGCTGGGTGAAGCTTTCTTT. Translated, it gives CASSLLGEAFF.

This rearrangement joins TRBV9 to TRBJ2-1; 9 bases align to TRBD2. The CDR3 contains 16 residues. V was clipped by 0 bases and J by 8 bases; unmatched bases: 9. CDR1 is SGDLS, CDR2 YYNGEE, per germline. The CDR3: CASSVGGREGRDEQFF. The CDR3 bases are TGTGCCAGCAGCGTAGGAGGGCGGGAGGGCAGGGATGAGCAGTTCTTC.

V and J are TRBV27 and TRBJ1-2, with TRBD1 matching over 8 bases. CDR3 length: 14 amino acids. Germline CDR1 and CDR2: MNHEY and SMNVEV (reference sequence). V was clipped by 6 bases and J by 4 bases; unmatched bases: 7. In nucleotides, the CDR3 is TGTGCCAGCAGAACAACAGGGGGGCTCTATGGCTACACCTTC. It yields the protein CASRTTGGLYGYTF.

The V gene is TRBV7-9, the J gene TRBJ1-2; D may be TRBD1 (6 bases). The CDR3 sequence is 17 residues long. Germline V gene data show CDR1 as SEHNR and CDR2 as FQNEAQ (reference sequence). Trimming removed 5 bases at V and 4 bases at J, with 23 bases between. CDR3 sequence (DNA): TGTGCCAGCAGCCCGAGCTACGGTGCAGGGGTCGCCTATGGCTACACCTTC. Translating gives CASSPSYGAGVAYGYTF. Combining the CDR3 with reference TRBV7-9 and TRBJ1-2 gives the whole variable domain DTGVSQNPRHKITKRGQNVTFRCDPISEHNRLYWYRQTLGQGPEFLTYFQNEAQLEKSRLLSDRFSAERPKGSFSTLEIQRTEQGDSAMYLCASSPSYGAGVAYGYTFGSGTRLTVV.

The genes are TRBV27 and TRBJ1-4; D gene ambiguous. Trimming removed 5 bases at V and 4 bases at J, with 14 bases between. From germline, CDR1 is MNHEY and CDR2 SMNVEV (reference sequence). The CDR3 consists of 15 residues. CDR3 in DNA: TGTGCCAGCAGTAGAGTTTCGGGCATTAATGAAAAACTGTTTTTT. Encoded protein: CASSRVSGINEKLFF.

The chain joins TRBV4-3 to TRBJ2-7; 10 nucleotides line up with TRBD1. V lost 4 bases to trimming and J lost 2 bases; unmatched junction nucleotides: 8. The CDR3 has 16 residues. From germline, CDR1 is LGHNA and CDR2 YSLEER. The CDR3 reads CASSRWDRGVAYEQYF. The CDR3 DNA reads TGCGCCAGCAGCCGATGGGACAGGGGCGTTGCCTACGAGCAGTACTTC.

This rearrangement joins TRBV7-9 to TRBJ2-3; 8 nucleotides line up with TRBD1. Losses at the gene ends were 8 bases for V and 6 bases for J; bases not matched to a gene: 7. Looked up from germline, CDR1 is SEHNR and CDR2 is FQNEAQ (reference sequence). This CDR3 has 13 amino acids. The CDR3 spells CASDRQGHDTQYF. Written as DNA, the CDR3 is TGTGCCAGCGACCGACAGGGGCACGATACGCAGTATTTT. Looking up the rest from reference TRBV7-9 and TRBJ2-3 gives the full variable domain: DTGVSQNPRHKITKRGQNVTFRCDPISEHNRLYWYRQTLGQGPEFLTYFQNEAQLEKSRLLSDRFSAERPKGSFSTLEIQRTEQGDSAMYLCASDRQGHDTQYFGPGTRLTVL.